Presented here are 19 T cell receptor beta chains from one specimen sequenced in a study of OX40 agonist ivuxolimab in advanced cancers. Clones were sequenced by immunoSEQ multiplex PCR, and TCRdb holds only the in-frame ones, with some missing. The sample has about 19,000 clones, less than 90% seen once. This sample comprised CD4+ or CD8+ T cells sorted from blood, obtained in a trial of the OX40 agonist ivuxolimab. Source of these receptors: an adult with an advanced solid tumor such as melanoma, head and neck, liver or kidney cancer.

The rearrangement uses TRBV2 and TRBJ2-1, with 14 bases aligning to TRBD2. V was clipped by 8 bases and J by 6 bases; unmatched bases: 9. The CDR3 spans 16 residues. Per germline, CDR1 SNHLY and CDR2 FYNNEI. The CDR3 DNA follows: TGTGCCAGCGCAAGACCCGGGACTAGCGGGGGCAATGAGCAGTTCTTC. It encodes CASARPGTSGGNEQFF.

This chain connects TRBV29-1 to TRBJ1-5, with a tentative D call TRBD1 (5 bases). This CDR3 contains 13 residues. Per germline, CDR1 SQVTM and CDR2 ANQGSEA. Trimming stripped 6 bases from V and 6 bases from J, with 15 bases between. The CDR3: CSVGEGSGQPQHF. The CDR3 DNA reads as TGCAGCGTGGGGGAGGGGTCGGGTCAGCCCCAGCATTTT.

CDR3 DNA sequence: TGTGCCAGCTCACCACGGCCGGTGCTCTCTGGAAACACCATATATTTT. Encoded protein: CASSPRPVLSGNTIYF. V gene TRBV18 combines with J gene TRBJ1-3; D unresolved. CDR1 KGHSH and CDR2 LQKENI come from the germline V gene. The CDR3 is 16 amino acids. Trimming stripped 1 base from V and 0 bases from J, with 10 bases between. Full variable domain (remainder filled in from reference TRBV18 and TRBJ1-3): NAGVMQNPRHLVRRRGQEARLRCSPMKGHSHVYWYRQLPEEGLKFMVYLQKENIIDESGMPKERFSAEFPKEGPSILRIQQVVRGDSAAYFCASSPRPVLSGNTIYFGEGSWLTVV.

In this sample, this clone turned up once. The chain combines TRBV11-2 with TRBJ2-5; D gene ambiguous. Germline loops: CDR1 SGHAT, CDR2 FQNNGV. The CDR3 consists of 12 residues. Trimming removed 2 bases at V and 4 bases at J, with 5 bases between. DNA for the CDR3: TGTGCCAGCAGCTTAAATTTAGAGACCCAGTACTTC. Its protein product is CASSLNLETQYF. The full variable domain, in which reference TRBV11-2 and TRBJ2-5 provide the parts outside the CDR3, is EAGVAQSPRYKIIEKRQSVAFWCNPISGHATLYWYQQILGQGPKLLIQFQNNGVVDDSQLPKDRFSAERLKGVDSTLKIQPAKLEDSAVYLCASSLNLETQYFGPGTRLLVL.

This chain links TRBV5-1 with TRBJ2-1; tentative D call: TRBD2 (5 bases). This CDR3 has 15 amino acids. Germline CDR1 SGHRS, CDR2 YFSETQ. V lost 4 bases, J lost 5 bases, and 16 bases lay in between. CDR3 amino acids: CASSITGLSDNEQFF. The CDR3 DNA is TGCGCCAGCAGCATTACTGGACTTTCGGACAATGAGCAGTTCTTC.

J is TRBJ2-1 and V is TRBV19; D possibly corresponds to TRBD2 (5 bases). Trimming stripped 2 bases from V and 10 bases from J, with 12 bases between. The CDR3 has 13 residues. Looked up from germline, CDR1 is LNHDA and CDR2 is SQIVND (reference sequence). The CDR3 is CASSIKGGGEQFF. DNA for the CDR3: TGTGCCAGTAGTATAAAGGGTGGCGGGGAGCAGTTCTTC. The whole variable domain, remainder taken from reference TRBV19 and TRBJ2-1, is DGGITQSPKYLFRKEGQNVTLSCEQNLNHDAMYWYRQDPGQGLRLIYYSQIVNDFQKGDIAEGYSVSREKKESFPLTVTSAQKNPTAFYLCASSIKGGGEQFFGPGTRLTVL.

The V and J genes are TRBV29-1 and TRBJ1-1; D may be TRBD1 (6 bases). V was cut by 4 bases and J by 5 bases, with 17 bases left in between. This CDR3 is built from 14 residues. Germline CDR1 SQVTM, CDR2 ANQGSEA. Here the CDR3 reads CSVVGGFKSTEAFF. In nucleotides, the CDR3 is TGCAGCGTTGTGGGGGGCTTTAAGTCGACTGAAGCTTTCTTT.

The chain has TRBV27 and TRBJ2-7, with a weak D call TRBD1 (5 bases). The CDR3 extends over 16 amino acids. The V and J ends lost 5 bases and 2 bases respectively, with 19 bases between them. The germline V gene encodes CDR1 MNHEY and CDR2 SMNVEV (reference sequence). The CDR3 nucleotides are TGTGCCAGCAGTGCGGACATGGGCCGACAAACCTACGAGCAGTACTTC. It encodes CASSADMGRQTYEQYF.

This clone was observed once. CDR3 residues: CASSLGATDTQYF. CDR3 DNA: TGTGCCAGCAGCTTAGGGGCCACAGATACGCAGTATTTT. The V gene is TRBV7-9, the J gene TRBJ2-3; D is ambiguous. This CDR3 region has 13 residues. Trimming removed 1 base from V and 2 bases from J, with 4 bases in between. Germline-derived CDR1 and CDR2 are SEHNR and FQNEAQ (reference sequence).

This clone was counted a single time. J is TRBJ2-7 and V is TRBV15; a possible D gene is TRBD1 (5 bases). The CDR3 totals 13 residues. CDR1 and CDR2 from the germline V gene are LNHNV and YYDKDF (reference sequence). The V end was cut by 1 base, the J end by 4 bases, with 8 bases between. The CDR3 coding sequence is TGTGCCACCAGCAGAGGGAGACAGTACGAGCAGTACTTC. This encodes CATSRGRQYEQYF.

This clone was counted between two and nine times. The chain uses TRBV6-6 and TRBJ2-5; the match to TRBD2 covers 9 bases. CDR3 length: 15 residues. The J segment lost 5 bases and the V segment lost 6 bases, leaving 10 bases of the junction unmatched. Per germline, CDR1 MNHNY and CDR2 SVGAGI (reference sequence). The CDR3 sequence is CASSQFSGSLETQYF. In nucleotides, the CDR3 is TGTGCCAGCAGCCAATTTAGCGGGAGTCTGGAGACCCAGTACTTC.

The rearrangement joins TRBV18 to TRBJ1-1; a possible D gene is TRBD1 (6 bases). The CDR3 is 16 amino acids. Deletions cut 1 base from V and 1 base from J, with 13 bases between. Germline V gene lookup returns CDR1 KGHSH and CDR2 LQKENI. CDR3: CASSPQTGASNTEAFF. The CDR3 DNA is TGTGCCAGCTCACCACAGACAGGTGCATCGAACACTGAAGCTTTCTTT.

CDR3 amino acids: CASSGSGFEAFF. DNA of the CDR3: TGCGCCAGCAGTGGGTCCGGTTTTGAAGCTTTCTTT. V is TRBV10-2 and J is TRBJ1-1; D ambiguous. Between the trimmed V and J ends, which lost 4 bases and 7 bases, there was a span of 10 bases. The CDR3 consists of 12 residues. Germline CDR1 reads WSHSY; CDR2 reads SAAADI.

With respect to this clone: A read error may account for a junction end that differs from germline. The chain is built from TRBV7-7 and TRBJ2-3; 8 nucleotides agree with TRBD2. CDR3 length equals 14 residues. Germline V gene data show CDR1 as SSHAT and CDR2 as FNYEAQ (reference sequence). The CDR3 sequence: CASSPGGTTDTQYF. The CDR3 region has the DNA TGTGCTAGCAGCCCGGGGGGGACCACAGATACGCAGTATTTT.

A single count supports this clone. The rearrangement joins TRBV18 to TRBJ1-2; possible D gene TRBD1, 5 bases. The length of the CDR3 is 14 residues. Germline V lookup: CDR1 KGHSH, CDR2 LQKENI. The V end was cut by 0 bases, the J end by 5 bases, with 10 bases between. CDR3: CASSPPHDRYGYTF. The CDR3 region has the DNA TGTGCCAGCTCACCACCTCACGACAGATATGGCTACACCTTC.

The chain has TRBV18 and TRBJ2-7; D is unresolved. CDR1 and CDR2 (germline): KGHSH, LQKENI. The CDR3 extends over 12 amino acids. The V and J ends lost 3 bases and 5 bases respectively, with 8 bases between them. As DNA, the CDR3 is TGTGCCAGCTCACCGGGGTATCACGAGCAGTACTTC. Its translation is CASSPGYHEQYF.

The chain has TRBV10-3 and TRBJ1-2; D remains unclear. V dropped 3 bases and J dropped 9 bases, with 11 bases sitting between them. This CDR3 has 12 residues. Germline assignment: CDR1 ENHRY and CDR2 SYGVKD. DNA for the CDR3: TGTGCCATCAGTGATACGGTCTCGAGCTACACCTTC. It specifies CAISDTVSSYTF.

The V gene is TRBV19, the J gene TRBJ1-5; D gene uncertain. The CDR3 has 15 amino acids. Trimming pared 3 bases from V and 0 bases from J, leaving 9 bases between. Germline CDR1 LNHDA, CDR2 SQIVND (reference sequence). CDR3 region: CASSMKGGSNQPQHF. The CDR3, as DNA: TGTGCCAGTAGTATGAAGGGCGGTAGCAATCAGCCCCAGCATTTT.

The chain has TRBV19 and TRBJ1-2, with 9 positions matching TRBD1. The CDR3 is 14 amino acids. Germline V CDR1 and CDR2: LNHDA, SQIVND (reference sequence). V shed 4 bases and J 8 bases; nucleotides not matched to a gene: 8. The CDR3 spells CASSTMRTGEGYTF. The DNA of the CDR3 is TGTGCCAGTAGTACGATGAGGACAGGGGAGGGCTACACCTTC.